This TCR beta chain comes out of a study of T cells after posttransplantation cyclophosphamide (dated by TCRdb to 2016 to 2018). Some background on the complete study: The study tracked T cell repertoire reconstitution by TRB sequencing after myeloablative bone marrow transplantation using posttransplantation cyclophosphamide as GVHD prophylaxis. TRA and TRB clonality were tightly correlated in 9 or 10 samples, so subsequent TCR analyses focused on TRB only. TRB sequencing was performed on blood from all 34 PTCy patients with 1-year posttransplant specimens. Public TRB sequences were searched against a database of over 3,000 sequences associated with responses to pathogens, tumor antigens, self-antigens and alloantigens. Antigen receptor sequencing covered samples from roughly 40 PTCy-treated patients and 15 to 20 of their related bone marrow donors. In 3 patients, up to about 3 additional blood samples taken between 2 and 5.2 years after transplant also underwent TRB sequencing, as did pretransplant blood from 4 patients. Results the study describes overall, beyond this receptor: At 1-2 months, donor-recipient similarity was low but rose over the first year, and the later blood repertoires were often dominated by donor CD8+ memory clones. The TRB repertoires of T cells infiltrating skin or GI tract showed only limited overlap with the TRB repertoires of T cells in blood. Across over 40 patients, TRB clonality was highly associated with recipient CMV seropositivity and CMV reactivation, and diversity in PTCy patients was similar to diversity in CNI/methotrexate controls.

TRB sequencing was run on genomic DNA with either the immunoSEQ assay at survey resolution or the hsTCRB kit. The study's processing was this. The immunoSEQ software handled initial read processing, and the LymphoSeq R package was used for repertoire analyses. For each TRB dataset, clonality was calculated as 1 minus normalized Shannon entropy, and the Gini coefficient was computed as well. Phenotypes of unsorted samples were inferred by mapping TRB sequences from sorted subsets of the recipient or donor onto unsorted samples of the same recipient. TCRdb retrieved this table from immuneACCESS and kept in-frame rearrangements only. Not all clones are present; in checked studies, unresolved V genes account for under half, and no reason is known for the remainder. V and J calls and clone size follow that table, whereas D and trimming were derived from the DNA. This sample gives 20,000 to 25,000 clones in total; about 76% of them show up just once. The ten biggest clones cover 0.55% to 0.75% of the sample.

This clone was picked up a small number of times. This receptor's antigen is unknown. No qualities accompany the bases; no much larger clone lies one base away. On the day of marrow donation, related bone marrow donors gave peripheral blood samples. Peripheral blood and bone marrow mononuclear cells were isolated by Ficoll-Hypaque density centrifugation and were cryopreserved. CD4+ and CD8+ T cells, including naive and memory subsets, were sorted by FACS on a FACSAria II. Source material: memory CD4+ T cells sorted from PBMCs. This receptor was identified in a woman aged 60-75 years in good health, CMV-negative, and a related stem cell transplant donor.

The sequenced DNA is TGCAGTGGTGTCCGGGGCTACGAGCAGTACTTC. It translates as CSGVRGYEQYF. The receptor chain draws on TRBV20-1 and TRBJ2-7; the D gene is possibly TRBD2, with 5 bases matching. Per the germline V gene (reference sequence), DFQATT is the CDR1 and SNEGSKA is the CDR2. V is shortened by 7 bases, J by 3 bases, and the region joining them spans 10 bases. The CDR3, from cysteine to phenylalanine, totals 11 residues. Here the CDR3 DNA is all that survives: 33 bases in frame from base 1.